The 25 T cell receptor beta chains reported below all come from one sample, sequenced in a study of neurological immune-mediated disorders. Specified time point: longitudinal time-point 3. TCRdb redid the calling of the 5' RACE reads with MiXCR, one entry per CDR3 protein. The sample yields 40,000 or so distinct CDR3 sequences, less than 15% seen once. Sequencing used PBMCs. The receptors stem from a man under 40 in good health.

This clonotype was found many times. V and J are TRBV20-1 and TRBJ2-5, with 7 bases matching TRBD2. Germline V CDR1 and CDR2: DFQATT, SNEGSKA (reference sequence). This CDR3 has 14 amino acids. J lost 0 bases, V lost 3 bases, and 4 bases had no gene match. The CDR3 nucleotides read TGCAGTGCTAGCCCTCTAGCGGACCAAGAGACCCAGTACTTC. This sequence encodes CSASPLADQETQYF.

This clonotype has at least ten counts. The chain carries TRBV6-5 and TRBJ2-5; a possible D gene is TRBD1 (7 bases). The germline gives CDR1 MNHEY, CDR2 SVGAGI. V gave up 2 bases and J gave up 4 bases, with 11 bases separating them. CDR3 length: 14 residues. The CDR3 here is CASSYRGRGETQYF. CDR3 nucleotide sequence: TGTGCCAGCAGTTACAGGGGGCGGGGAGAGACCCAGTACTTC.

This clonotype was counted at least ten times. In nucleotides, the CDR3 is TGCGCCAGCAGCTCCAATCGAGATACGCAGTATTTT. Amino acids: CASSSNRDTQYF. This chain connects TRBV5-1 to TRBJ2-3; D call uncertain. V shed 3 bases and J shed 5 bases, with 7 bases lying between them. CDR3 length equals 12 residues. From germline, CDR1 is SGHRS and CDR2 YFSETQ.

This clonotype was counted many times. The rearrangement joins TRBV7-9 to TRBJ1-4; the D is unclear. Germline CDR1 SEHNR, CDR2 FQNEAQ (reference sequence). The CDR3 covers 15 residues. V lost 0 bases and J lost 6, with 11 bases in between. CDR3 residues: CASSLAIGIDEKLFF. For the CDR3, the DNA is TGTGCCAGCAGCTTAGCGATCGGAATTGATGAAAAACTGTTTTTT.

This clonotype was picked up many times. The gene calls are TRBV7-2 and TRBJ2-3; 10 bases are a match to TRBD2. The CDR3 has 16 amino acids. Looked up from germline, CDR1 is SGHTA and CDR2 is FQGNSA. The V and J ends lost 3 bases and 3 bases, in that order; junction bases with no gene match: 6. CDR3 region: CASSLGAGGPTDTQYF. As DNA, the CDR3 is TGTGCCAGCAGCTTGGGAGCGGGAGGGCCTACAGATACGCAGTATTTT.

This clonotype was seen repeatedly, ten times or more. The CDR3 DNA follows: TGTGCCAGCAGAGAGAGGCCAAGCACAGATACGCAGTATTTT. It translates to CASRERPSTDTQYF. The V gene is TRBV6-5, the J gene TRBJ2-3; D unclear. Between the trimmed V and J ends, which lost 6 bases and 0 bases, there was a span of 10 bases. CDR3 length: 14 amino acids. CDR1 is MNHEY and CDR2 is SVGAGI in the germline V gene.

The chain combines TRBV7-2 with TRBJ2-7; D gene ambiguous. The length of the CDR3 is 14 residues. V was trimmed by 2 bases and J by 0 bases, leaving 8 bases between them. The V gene's germline CDR1 is SGHTA and CDR2 FQGNSA. CDR3 coding DNA: TGTGCCAGCAGCTTATCCCCTGCCTCCTACGAGCAGTACTTC. This codes for CASSLSPASYEQYF.

This clonotype was detected ten times or more. The V and J genes are TRBV20-1 and TRBJ2-1; TRBD2 aligns across 8 bases. Trimming cost V 0 bases and J 6 bases; bases outside gene matches: 10. The CDR3 sequence is 16 residues long. Looked up from germline, CDR1 is DFQATT and CDR2 is SNEGSKA (reference sequence). CDR3 sequence: CSARDLREGLGNEQFF. The CDR3 DNA sequence: TGCAGTGCTAGAGATCTTCGGGAGGGACTCGGCAATGAGCAGTTCTTC.

This clonotype showed up many times. The chain is built from TRBV7-2 and TRBJ2-7, with D possibly TRBD2 on 6 matching bases. CDR1 SGHTA and CDR2 FQGNSA come from the germline V gene. The ends were cut back, 1 base at V and 1 base at J, with 11 bases in the middle. This CDR3 is 15 amino acids long. CDR3: CASSLGAGFSYEQYF. Written as DNA, the CDR3 is TGTGCCAGCAGCTTAGGAGCGGGTTTTTCCTACGAGCAGTACTTC. Drawing the rest from reference TRBV7-2 and TRBJ2-7, the complete variable domain is GAGVSQSPSNKVTEKGKDVELRCDPISGHTALYWYRQSLGQGLEFLIYFQGNSAPDKSGLPSDRFSAERTGGSVSTLTIQRTQQEDSAVYLCASSLGAGFSYEQYFGPGTRLTVT.

The sample holds many counts of this clonotype. The CDR3 loop reads CASSPKRAHEQYF. The CDR3 DNA follows: TGTGCCAGCAGCCCAAAACGGGCCCACGAGCAGTACTTC. V usage is TRBV2 and J usage is TRBJ2-7, with D unclear. V shed 6 bases and J shed 5 bases, with 14 bases lying between them. The CDR3 is 13 residues long. Germline CDR1 SNHLY, CDR2 FYNNEI.

The chain links TRBV18 to TRBJ1-4; D is uncertain. The CDR3 is made up of 14 amino acids. Germline V gene lookup returns CDR1 KGHSH and CDR2 LQKENI. Trimming cost V 2 bases and J 7 bases, with 11 bases left between them. CDR3 protein: CASSPEKGGEKLFF. CDR3 sequence (DNA): TGTGCCAGCTCACCAGAGAAGGGTGGTGAAAAACTGTTTTTT.

The table lists this clonotype with many counts. V and J are TRBV20-1 and TRBJ2-5; D not certain. CDR1 and CDR2 from the germline V gene are DFQATT and SNEGSKA (reference sequence). CDR3 size: 15 residues. Trimming pared 0 bases from V and 1 base from J, leaving 12 bases between. CDR3 residues: CSARDVYRTQETQYF. Written as DNA, the CDR3 is TGCAGTGCTAGAGATGTGTACCGGACCCAAGAGACCCAGTACTTC.

Regarding this clonotype: Germline is not matched at one junction end, which may reflect a read error. The V gene is TRBV7-3, the J gene TRBJ2-2; either TRBD1 or TRBD2 may fit D (6 bases each). The CDR3 runs to 14 residues. Looked up from germline, CDR1 is SGHTA and CDR2 is FQGTGA. In nucleotides, the CDR3 is TGTGTCAGCAGCGCCTTAGGGGGGTACGGGGAGCTGTTTTTT. It translates to CVSSALGGYGELFF.

This clonotype was detected ten times or more. The J gene is TRBJ2-1, the V gene TRBV7-9; D unresolved. This CDR3 spans 12 amino acids. Germline lookup yields CDR1 SEHNR and CDR2 FQNEAQ (reference sequence). Trimming cost V 5 bases and J 8 bases, with 10 bases left between them. CDR3 coding DNA: TGTGCCAGCAGCCCCCGGGTGGATGAGCAGTTCTTC. It yields the protein CASSPRVDEQFF. The entire variable domain, with the rest obtained from reference TRBV7-9 and TRBJ2-1, is as follows: DTGVSQNPRHKITKRGQNVTFRCDPISEHNRLYWYRQTLGQGPEFLTYFQNEAQLEKSRLLSDRFSAERPKGSFSTLEIQRTEQGDSAMYLCASSPRVDEQFFGPGTRLTVL.

This clonotype came up a few times. The chain couples TRBV18 to TRBJ2-1; 11 bases line up with TRBD2. CDR1 and CDR2 (germline): KGHSH, LQKENI. V trimming: 3 bases; J trimming: 1 base; junction bases outside the gene matches: 2. This CDR3 is 16 amino acids long. The DNA of the CDR3 is TGTGCCAGCTCACCCCGACTAGCGGGATCCTACAATGAGCAGTTCTTC. It codes for CASSPRLAGSYNEQFF.

The sample holds many counts of this clonotype. The chain joins TRBV20-1 to TRBJ2-1; 8 bases match TRBD2. Trimming cost V 1 base and J 3 bases; bases outside gene matches: 2. Germline V gene sequence: CDR1 DFQATT, CDR2 SNEGSKA (reference sequence). There are 14 residues in the CDR3. CDR3 bases: TGCAGTGCTAGAGCGGGAGGGAACTACAATGAGCAGTTCTTC. Translation: CSARAGGNYNEQFF.

As regards this clonotype: A much more abundant neighbour one base away suggests this may be a read error. V is TRBV3-1 and J is TRBJ2-2; weak D call: TRBD2 (5 bases). CDR1 is LGHDT and CDR2 is YNNKEL in the germline V gene (reference sequence). There are 14 residues in the CDR3. The V gene lost 2 bases and the J gene lost 7 bases, with 11 bases spanning the gap. This CDR3 is CASSQILVVGELFF. The CDR3 DNA sequence: TGTGCCAGCAGCCAAATACTAGTAGTCGGGGAGCTGTTTTTT.

This clonotype was seen many times. This chain uses TRBV2 with TRBJ2-1; D ambiguous. The V end was cut by 8 bases, the J end by 3 bases, with 5 bases between. This CDR3 spans 11 amino acids. The germline gives CDR1 SNHLY, CDR2 FYNNEI. CDR3 loop: CASRNYNEQFF. CDR3 coding DNA: TGTGCCAGCCGTAACTACAATGAGCAGTTCTTC. Based on the CDR3 plus reference TRBV2 and TRBJ2-1, the full variable domain is EPEVTQTPSHQVTQMGQEVILRCVPISNHLYFYWYRQILGQKVEFLVSFYNNEISEKSEIFDDQFSVERPDGSNFTLKIRSTKLEDSAMYFCASRNYNEQFFGPGTRLTVL.

At least ten counts were recorded for this clonotype. V gene TRBV5-1 combines with J gene TRBJ1-3; possible D gene TRBD1, 5 bases. Germline loops: CDR1 SGHRS, CDR2 YFSETQ. The CDR3 is 15 amino acids. The V and J ends lost 0 bases and 0 bases respectively, with 7 bases between them. This CDR3 reads CASSLEGASGNTIYF. DNA of the CDR3: TGCGCCAGCAGCTTGGAAGGGGCCTCTGGAAACACCATATATTTT.

The sample holds many counts of this clonotype. This chain joins TRBV20-1 and TRBJ2-7; 8 nucleotides line up with TRBD2. CDR3 length: 19 residues. Germline V gene lookup returns CDR1 DFQATT and CDR2 SNEGSKA (reference sequence). Trimming cost V 0 bases and J 2 bases; bases outside gene matches: 18. The CDR3, as DNA: TGCAGTGCTAGAGAGCCCCCAGAGGAACAGACTAGCGTAACCTACGAGCAGTACTTC. Translation gives CSAREPPEEQTSVTYEQYF.

This clonotype was seen many times. The rearrangement links TRBV20-1 to TRBJ2-5; 13 bases line up with TRBD2. The CDR3 has 17 residues. Per germline, CDR1 DFQATT and CDR2 SNEGSKA (reference sequence). The junction had 6 bases not matched to a gene; V was cut back by 1 base and J by 1 base. Here the CDR3 DNA reads TGCAGTGCTAGAGGGACTAGCGGGAGTCCCTCCCAAGAGACCCAGTACTTC. It translates to CSARGTSGSPSQETQYF.

This clonotype was seen at least ten times. The chain links TRBV5-1 to TRBJ2-2; 9 bases are a match to TRBD2. Per germline, CDR1 SGHRS and CDR2 YFSETQ. The CDR3 consists of 16 residues. V gave up 1 base and J gave up 6 bases; unmatched junction bases: 7. The CDR3 protein is CASSLIAGVGAGELFF. CDR3 in DNA: TGCGCCAGCAGCTTGATAGCGGGAGTCGGTGCCGGGGAGCTGTTTTTT.

There are many counts of this clonotype. The gene calls are TRBV28 and TRBJ2-1, with D uncertain. This CDR3 is 10 amino acids long. Germline values: CDR1 MDHEN, CDR2 SYDVKM. V was shortened by 10 bases and J by 6 bases, with 7 bases between the two germline ends. The CDR3: CATGSNEQFF. The CDR3 coding sequence is TGTGCCACCGGTTCCAATGAGCAGTTCTTC.

This clonotype was seen ten or more times. This chain links TRBV7-2 with TRBJ1-4, with D unresolved. Trimming pared 3 bases from V and 1 base from J, leaving 15 bases between. CDR3 length: 17 residues. CDR1 and CDR2 (germline): SGHTA, FQGNSA. The CDR3 sequence is CASSFLGSAITNEKLFF. The CDR3, as DNA: TGTGCCAGCAGCTTCCTCGGCAGCGCCATAACTAATGAAAAACTGTTTTTT.

This clonotype occurred many times. The chain couples TRBV20-1 to TRBJ2-7, with 8 positions matching TRBD1. V shed 3 bases, J shed 1 base, and the junction held 8 bases outside the gene matches. The germline V gene encodes CDR1 DFQATT and CDR2 SNEGSKA (reference sequence). The CDR3 loop spans 15 amino acids. The CDR3 region has the DNA TGCAGTGCTAGGGATGGGACAGGCCCATCCTACGAGCAGTACTTC. Translating gives CSARDGTGPSYEQYF.